This entry features one TCR beta chain sequence. Its antigen is still unknown. The sample holds no much larger clone one base away, and base qualities are not on file. Spanning cysteine to phenylalanine, the CDR3 consists of 17 amino acids. Solely the CDR3 DNA is kept, with 51 bases framed from the first base. Via the germline V gene (reference sequence), CDR1 is SEHNR and CDR2 FQNEAQ. V drops 1 base and J drops 5 bases, leaving 21 bases in between. TCRbeta CDR3 regions were amplified from genomic DNA using the immunoSEQ Assay, a bias-controlled multiplex PCR. Under the source paper's analysis protocol: The number of nucleated cells in each sample was estimated by amplification of reference gene primers within the assay. To quantify the absolute abundance of each unique TCRbeta CDR3 rearrangement, sequence reads were collapsed and filtered. For each sample, productive Simpson clonality was calculated as the square root of Simpson's diversity index across productive rearrangements. TCRdb stores this immuneACCESS table with in-frame sequences only. Part of the clones is absent; in the studies checked, under half of the shortfall reflects unresolved V genes, and no reason is known for the rest. For V, J and clone size, that table is used; D and trimming come from the DNA. The sample table shows over 200,000 clones, and 90% are seen once. The top ten clones comprise approximately 2.4% of the sample.

This specimen comes from a study of blood T cell repertoires in COVID-19 (dated by TCRdb to between 2020 and 2021). Context from the whole study: The collaborator samples originated in the United States, Italy and Spain and spanned the acute and convalescent phases of COVID-19. The prospective study material was composed of cDNA or gDNA derived from T cells, B-cell-depleted T cells, or PBMCs. Subjects who had been exposed to COVID-19, were actively infected with it, or had recovered from it provided the deeply sampled blood TCRbeta repertoires that made up the dataset. The repertoires were released in a freely available public database meant as a resource for research on the immune response to SARS-CoV-2. Samples came from the ongoing ImmuneRACE study (first 160 participants) plus 1,254 subjects from 6 global collaborators. Sample metadata almost always included a de-identified subject ID, COVID-19 status, age in years and sex. Where HLA class I and class II types were available, the types were taken from metadata supplied by the sample provider, not from assay-based typing. The investigation overall reported the following: Clinical and demographic metadata were provided uncurated, with the amount varying by source and participant.

One collaborating source in Seattle enrolled patients during active infection and followed them longitudinally through the course of disease. Collaborating institutions collected whole blood in K2EDTA tubes following their own protocols. For TCRbeta analysis, collaborators shipped samples in one of three forms: frozen whole blood, isolated PBMCs, or DNA extracted from either of those sample types. This sequence uses TRBV7-9 and TRBJ2-7, with a tentative D gene TRBD1 over 6 matching bases. Sequenced input: peripheral blood. The source is a man aged 25-45 years with COVID-19, enrolled during active disease. The nucleotide sequence is TGTGCCAGCAGCTTAGGTTTTTCGTATGGCAGGGGCCACGAGCAGTACTTC. It codes for CASSLGFSYGRGHEQYF.